The present T cell receptor beta chain was sequenced within a study of blood T cells in healthy people across ages. Findings and limits, study-wide: Naive T cell percentage showed a strong correlation with TCR beta diversity. Estimated diversity, derived from one million T cells, was regarded as an underestimate.

The table lists this clonotype with many counts. Its antigen is undetermined. PCR was performed a second time for about 7 to 12 cycles using a sample-barcoded 5' primer and a J-beta primer mix. Each cDNA molecule was tagged by a template-switch adaptor that had 12 random nucleotides. Each CDR3 protein is one row after TCRdb ran MiXCR on the 5' RACE reads. The sample consists of some 1.5 million distinct CDR3 sequences, about 30% of them appearing once. V was cut by 5 bases and J by 3 bases, with 17 bases left in between. The CDR3 extends over 14 amino acids. Germline assignment: CDR1 DFQATT and CDR2 SNEGSKA (reference sequence).

This TCR was recovered from a woman in her twenties or thirties in good health. The sequencing input was blood. The V call is TRBV20-1, the J call TRBJ2-7, with a possible D match to TRBD2 (7 bases). The CDR3 bases are TGCAGTGCTCTAGGGGGGGATCGGGTCTACGAGCAGTACTTC. Residues: CSALGGDRVYEQYF.